Presented here are 27 T cell receptor beta chains from one specimen sequenced in a study of beta chain features in type 1 diabetes. Study-wide findings and caveats: When Type 1 diabetes patients were examined, their TCRB CDR3s proved moderately but significantly shorter in all four CD4+ subsets.

Antigens for these TCRs are unknown. Every isolated RNA sample was fully reverse transcribed, so sequencing captured expressed TCRB transcripts. The repertoire was sequenced with immunoSEQ multiplex PCR; TCRdb's copy has only in-frame clones and lacks some. This sample has 300,000 to 350,000 clones; approximately 13% occur once, and the top ten carry roughly 0.015%. Sequenced input: naive CD4+ T cells from blood. Every receptor here comes from a woman under 30 with type 1 diabetes.

This clone appeared a few times. The genes are TRBV15 and TRBJ1-2; maybe TRBD1 (5 bases). The CDR3 runs 14 residues. The V gene lost 4 bases and the J gene lost 8 bases, with 17 bases spanning the gap. Germline V CDR1 and CDR2: LNHNV, YYDKDF (reference sequence). The CDR3: CATSTQPGSLGYTF. The CDR3 DNA sequence: TGTGCCACCAGCACGCAACCAGGGTCCTTAGGCTACACCTTC.

V and J are TRBV7-9 and TRBJ2-3; 7 bases match TRBD1. Trimming took 1 base from V and 6 from J; bases not matched to a gene: 7. CDR3 length: 15 amino acids. Germline CDR1 SEHNR, CDR2 FQNEAQ (reference sequence). CDR3 bases: TGTGCCAGCAGCTTAGGCCAGGGGGTTGTCGATACGCAGTATTTT. This gives the protein CASSLGQGVVDTQYF.

V and J are TRBV4-2 and TRBJ1-5, with 7 bases that match TRBD1. This CDR3 is 15 amino acids long. V dropped 0 bases and J dropped 4; count of bases not matched to a gene: 3. Germline V gene sequence: CDR1 LGHNA, CDR2 YNFKEQ. CDR3 coding DNA: TGTGCCAGCAGCCAAGAGGACAGGTATAATCAGCCCCAGCATTTT. It encodes CASSQEDRYNQPQHF.

V is TRBV19 and J is TRBJ2-1; D possibly corresponds to TRBD2 (5 bases). CDR3 length: 16 residues. Per the germline V gene, CDR1 is LNHDA and CDR2 is SQIVND (reference sequence). The germline V and J ends were trimmed by 6 bases and 8 bases, with 23 bases remaining between them. The CDR3 reads CASRGAAEAFLDEQFF. CDR3 nucleotides: TGTGCCAGTAGGGGAGCTGCGGAGGCGTTTTTGGATGAGCAGTTCTTC.

The chain has TRBV20-1 and TRBJ1-2; unclear D gene. The germline V gene has CDR1 DFQATT and CDR2 SNEGSKA (reference sequence). Deletions cut 6 bases from V and 8 bases from J, with 13 bases between. This CDR3 has 11 amino acids. DNA for the CDR3: TGCAGTGCCGCGTCGGCGGGAGGCTACACCTTC. Translated: CSAASAGGYTF.

The chain couples TRBV19 to TRBJ2-2; 12 bases line up with TRBD2. Trimming took 5 bases from V and 6 from J; bases not matched to a gene: 7. Looked up from germline, CDR1 is LNHDA and CDR2 is SQIVND (reference sequence). The CDR3 consists of 16 residues. For the CDR3, the DNA is TGTGCCAGTAGTCTGACTAGCGGGAGTGTAGCCGGGGAGCTGTTTTTT. Protein product: CASSLTSGSVAGELFF. Based on the CDR3 plus reference TRBV19 and TRBJ2-2, the full variable domain is DGGITQSPKYLFRKEGQNVTLSCEQNLNHDAMYWYRQDPGQGLRLIYYSQIVNDFQKGDIAEGYSVSREKKESFPLTVTSAQKNPTAFYLCASSLTSGSVAGELFFGEGSRLTVL.

The chain employs TRBV30 and TRBJ2-5; D might be TRBD1 (6 bases). There are 12 residues in the CDR3. Deletions cut 5 bases from V and 2 bases from J, with 9 bases between. Germline loops: CDR1 GTSNPN, CDR2 SVGIG (reference sequence). The CDR3 loop is CAWLGGQETQYF. The CDR3 DNA sequence: TGTGCCTGGCTAGGGGGTCAAGAGACCCAGTACTTC.

This clone was detected a few times. The chain is built from TRBV2 and TRBJ2-2; TRBD2 agrees at 9 bases. The CDR3 is made up of 15 amino acids. Germline V lookup: CDR1 SNHLY, CDR2 FYNNEI. V dropped 5 bases and J dropped 3; count of bases not matched to a gene: 4. The CDR3: CASSSRLADTGELFF. CDR3 nucleotides: TGTGCCAGCAGTTCACGACTAGCGGACACCGGGGAGCTGTTTTTT.

This clone has a handful of counts. V usage is TRBV28 and J usage is TRBJ2-1; TRBD2 agrees at 10 bases. This CDR3 region has 12 residues. After removal of 7 bases from V and 16 bases from J, the junction contained 10 bases not matched to a gene. Per germline, CDR1 MDHEN and CDR2 SYDVKM. CDR3 region: CASKKREGHYFF. For the CDR3, the DNA is TGTGCCAGCAAAAAGCGGGAGGGCCATTATTTCTTC. Full variable domain (missing parts from reference TRBV28 and TRBJ2-1): DVKVTQSSRYLVKRTGEKVFLECVQDMDHENMFWYRQDPGLGLRLIYFSYDVKMKEKGDIPEGYSVSREKKERFSLILESASTNQTSMYLCASKKREGHYFFGPGTRLTVL.

J is TRBJ1-1 and V is TRBV6-6, with 9 bases lining up with TRBD1. Germline V CDR1 and CDR2: MNHNY, SVGAGI (reference sequence). This CDR3 has 14 residues. The V segment lost 7 bases and the J segment 3 bases; nucleotides outside the gene matches: 6. CDR3 DNA sequence: TGTGCCAGCATGTTAGGACAGGGGTACACTGAAGCTTTCTTT. As protein: CASMLGQGYTEAFF.

In DNA, the CDR3 is TGTGCCAGCAGCGTAGCGGGAGGGCCCACAGATACGCAGTATTTT. Amino acids: CASSVAGGPTDTQYF. The chain carries TRBV9 and TRBJ2-3; 8 bases map to TRBD2. The V and J ends lost 0 bases and 2 bases, in that order; junction bases with no gene match: 2. Germline CDR1 and CDR2: SGDLS and YYNGEE. The CDR3 sequence is 15 residues long.

This clone has just a few counts. The J gene is TRBJ1-2, the V gene TRBV2, with D perhaps matching TRBD1 (5 bases). This CDR3 contains 14 residues. Germline V CDR1 and CDR2: SNHLY, FYNNEI. Trimming removed 4 bases from V and 1 base from J, with 10 bases in between. The CDR3 DNA follows: TGTGCCAGCAGTGGGGGGGTCGGTAACTATGGCTACACCTTC. Protein product: CASSGGVGNYGYTF.

This rearrangement joins TRBV5-1 to TRBJ2-2; perhaps TRBD1 as D (5 bases). Germline V gives CDR1 SGHRS, CDR2 YFSETQ. Trimming removed 3 bases at V and 0 bases at J, with 9 bases between. The CDR3 is made up of 15 amino acids. In DNA, the CDR3 is TGCGCCAGCAGCTCAGGGCCCTCGAACACCGGGGAGCTGTTTTTT. Its protein product is CASSSGPSNTGELFF.

This clone has only a few counts. CDR3 nucleotides: TGTGCCACCAACAGGGGTTTGGGGGATACGCAGTATTTT. Translating gives CATNRGLGDTQYF. The gene calls are TRBV9 and TRBJ2-3; TRBD1 matches at 7 bases. CDR1 and CDR2 from the germline V gene are SGDLS and YYNGEE. The V segment lost 9 bases and the J segment 6 bases; nucleotides outside the gene matches: 10. The CDR3 runs 13 residues.

This clone was picked up a small number of times. The V and J genes are TRBV6-5 and TRBJ1-1; the D gene is possibly TRBD1 (6 bases). The CDR3 runs 13 residues. CDR1 and CDR2 (germline): MNHEY, SVGAGI. Trimming shortened V by 8 bases and J by 3 bases, and 13 bases separated the two germline ends. The CDR3 protein is CASRNTGHTEAFF. DNA of the CDR3: TGTGCCAGCCGTAACACAGGGCACACTGAAGCTTTCTTT.

The J gene is TRBJ2-3, the V gene TRBV11-2; possibly TRBD2 for D (5 bases). V was trimmed by 0 bases and J by 5 bases, leaving 9 bases between them. Germline V lookup: CDR1 SGHAT, CDR2 FQNNGV. The CDR3 sequence is 14 residues long. CDR3 region: CASSLDRGKDTQYF. The CDR3 nucleotides are TGTGCCAGCAGCTTAGATCGAGGGAAAGATACGCAGTATTTT.

The chain joins TRBV5-4 to TRBJ2-2; 14 bases fit TRBD2. This CDR3 has 18 residues. J lost 5 bases, V lost 4 bases, and 10 bases had no gene match. The germline V gene has CDR1 SGHNT and CDR2 YYREEE (reference sequence). Here the CDR3 DNA reads TGTGCCAGCAGCCTTACCGGGACTAGCGGGAGAAAAACCGGGGAGCTGTTTTTT. It is translated as CASSLTGTSGRKTGELFF.

This chain links TRBV15 with TRBJ2-1, with D perhaps TRBD1 (6 bases). CDR1 is LNHNV, CDR2 YYDKDF, per germline (reference sequence). The V end was cut by 4 bases, the J end by 1 base, with 14 bases between. This CDR3 is built from 16 residues. The CDR3 bases are TGTGCCACCAGCATGAAGGGGGACCGGTCCTACAATGAGCAGTTCTTC. It specifies CATSMKGDRSYNEQFF.

This clone has a handful of counts. This chain connects TRBV5-1 to TRBJ2-2, with D possibly matching TRBD1 (6 bases). This CDR3 contains 14 residues. The V gene lost 3 bases and the J gene lost 4 bases, with 10 bases spanning the gap. Per germline, CDR1 SGHRS and CDR2 YFSETQ. CDR3 sequence: CASSWDMATGELFF. In nucleotides, the CDR3 is TGCGCCAGCAGCTGGGACATGGCCACCGGGGAGCTGTTTTTT.

V and J are TRBV4-3 and TRBJ2-5; 8 bases align to TRBD1. Germline V gives CDR1 LGHNA, CDR2 YSLEER. This CDR3 has 15 residues. The V and J ends lost 0 bases and 3 bases, in that order; junction bases with no gene match: 3. CDR3 sequence reads: CASSQENRGEETQYF. DNA for the CDR3: TGCGCCAGCAGCCAAGAGAACAGGGGGGAAGAGACCCAGTACTTC.

This clone has just a few counts. The chain links TRBV5-1 to TRBJ2-7, with TRBD2 as a possible D gene (6 bases). The CDR3 is 15 residues long. From germline, CDR1 is SGHRS and CDR2 YFSETQ. The V end lost 0 bases, the J end lost 2 bases, and 12 bases lay between the germline ends. CDR3 region: CASSLGPGAPYEQYV. The CDR3 region has the DNA TGCGCCAGCAGCTTGGGTCCGGGAGCCCCCTACGAGCAGTACGTC.

This clone was seen only a few times. This chain links TRBV7-8 with TRBJ2-3; D might be TRBD1 (5 bases). The ends were cut back, 3 bases at V and 2 bases at J, with 9 bases in the middle. Germline V CDR1 and CDR2: SGHVS, FQNEAQ. The length of the CDR3 is 14 residues. CDR3 nucleotide sequence: TGTGCCAGCAGCTTTGACAGTTCCACAGATACGCAGTATTTT. It codes for CASSFDSSTDTQYF.

This clone has more than one count but fewer than ten. The chain uses TRBV5-1 and TRBJ1-1, with TRBD1 matching 11 bases. The germline V gene has CDR1 SGHRS and CDR2 YFSETQ. The V segment lost 4 bases and the J segment 5 bases; nucleotides outside the gene matches: 7. The length of the CDR3 is 15 residues. The CDR3 nucleotides read TGCGCCAGCAGCACCGGGACAGGGGGGAAAACTGAAGCTTTCTTT. Its protein is CASSTGTGGKTEAFF.

This chain uses TRBV4-3 with TRBJ1-3, with 9 bases that match TRBD1. The CDR3 has 16 residues. The J segment lost 2 bases and the V segment lost 4 bases, leaving 6 bases of the junction unmatched. Germline values: CDR1 LGHNA, CDR2 YSLEER. Here the CDR3 DNA reads TGCGCCAGCAGCCGGGGACAGGGCAGCACTGGAAACACCATATATTTT. Amino acid sequence: CASSRGQGSTGNTIYF.

The chain joins TRBV19 to TRBJ2-3, with TRBD1 identical over 9 bases. The germline CDR1 and CDR2 sequences are LNHDA and SQIVND (reference sequence). V gave up 8 bases and J gave up 3 bases; unmatched junction bases: 9. The CDR3 spans 15 residues. CDR3 sequence: CASHQPGQGTDTQYF. DNA for the CDR3: TGTGCCAGTCATCAGCCCGGACAGGGGACAGATACGCAGTATTTT.

This clone has only a few counts. The J gene is TRBJ1-2, the V gene TRBV11-2; D might be TRBD1 (5 bases). Trimming removed 1 base from V and 4 bases from J, with 19 bases in between. The CDR3 length is 17 residues. Germline V CDR1 and CDR2: SGHAT, FQNNGV. In DNA, the CDR3 is TGTGCCAGCAGCTTAGCCCGTGCGGGGCGTCGGAGCTATGGCTACACCTTC. Its translation: CASSLARAGRRSYGYTF.

The chain carries TRBV5-1 and TRBJ2-5, with 7 bases identical to TRBD2. CDR3 length: 16 residues. The V segment lost 4 bases and the J segment 7 bases; nucleotides outside the gene matches: 16. The germline CDR1 and CDR2 sequences are SGHRS and YFSETQ. The CDR3 DNA reads as TGCGCCAGCAGCCCTATAGCGGGTGGCCCGGGAGGGACCCAGTACTTC. Translated, it gives CASSPIAGGPGGTQYF.